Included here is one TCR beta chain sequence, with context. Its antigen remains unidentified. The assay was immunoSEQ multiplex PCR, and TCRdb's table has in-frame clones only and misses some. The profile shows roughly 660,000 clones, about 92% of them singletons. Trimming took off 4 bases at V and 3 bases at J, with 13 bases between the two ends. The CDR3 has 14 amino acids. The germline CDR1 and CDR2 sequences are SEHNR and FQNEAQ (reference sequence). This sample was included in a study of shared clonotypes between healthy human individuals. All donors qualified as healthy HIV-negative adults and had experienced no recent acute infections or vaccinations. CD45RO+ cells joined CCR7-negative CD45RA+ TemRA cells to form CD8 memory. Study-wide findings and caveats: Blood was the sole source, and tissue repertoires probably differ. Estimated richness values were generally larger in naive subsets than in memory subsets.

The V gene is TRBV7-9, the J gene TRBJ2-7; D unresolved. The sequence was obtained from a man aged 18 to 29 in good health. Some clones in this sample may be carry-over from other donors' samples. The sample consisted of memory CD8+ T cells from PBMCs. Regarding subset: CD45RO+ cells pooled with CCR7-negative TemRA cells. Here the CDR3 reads CASSSPESSYEQYF. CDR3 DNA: TGTGCCAGCAGCTCGCCTGAATCCAGCTACGAGCAGTACTTC.